This T cell receptor (beta chain) was retrieved from a study of OX40 agonist ivuxolimab in advanced cancers. Trimming shortened V by 6 bases and J by 2 bases, and 10 bases separated the two germline ends. CDR3 length equals 13 residues. Germline values: CDR1 SGHTA, CDR2 FQGNSA. Libraries were prepared by immunoSEQ multiplex PCR; TCRdb keeps only in-frame clonotypes and omits some of them. The sample shows over 30,000 clones, roughly four fifths of them seen only once. Here the sequenced sample was CD4+ or CD8+ T cells sorted from blood, taken in a trial of the OX40 agonist ivuxolimab. The receptor comes from an adult with an advanced solid tumor such as melanoma, head and neck, liver or kidney cancer. J is TRBJ2-5 and V is TRBV7-2; D gene ambiguous. CDR3: CASSRRSQETQYF. The CDR3 nucleotides read TGTGCCAGCAGTCGACGGTCTCAAGAGACCCAGTACTTC.